Below are 14 T cell receptor beta chains sequenced from a single sample in a study of technical replicates of blood from several donors (dated by TCRdb to the late 2010s). Library prep was done by the immunoSEQ multiplex PCR assay. TCRdb stores this immuneACCESS table with in-frame sequences only. Part of the clones is absent; in the studies checked, under half of the shortfall reflects unresolved V genes, and no reason is known for the rest. Within this sample are 80,000 or so clones, with approximately 94% of them counted one time only. The ten largest clones add up to 0.36% of the sample. Input material: T cells isolated from PBMCs. All receptors derive from a human donor in good health.

This clone was counted a single time. The V and J genes are TRBV19 and TRBJ2-1; 11 positions match TRBD2. The germline V gene encodes CDR1 LNHDA and CDR2 SQIVND (reference sequence). Trimming removed 9 bases from V and 7 bases from J; junction bases left unmatched: 14. The CDR3 runs 16 residues. CDR3 amino acids: CASTGTSGVKANEQFF. The CDR3, as DNA: TGTGCCAGCACCGGGACTAGCGGTGTCAAGGCGAATGAGCAGTTCTTC.

This chain connects TRBV19 to TRBJ1-3; TRBD1 matches 7 bases. The CDR3 is 14 residues long. The germline V gene encodes CDR1 LNHDA and CDR2 SQIVND (reference sequence). The J segment lost 4 bases and the V segment lost 4 bases, leaving 4 bases of the junction unmatched. The DNA for the CDR3 is TGTGCCAGTAGTACCCAGACAGGGGGAAACACCATATATTTT. Its translation is CASSTQTGGNTIYF.

The chain joins TRBV29-1 to TRBJ2-1; weak D call: TRBD2 (6 bases). Germline V CDR1 and CDR2: SQVTM, ANQGSEA. Trimming removed 7 bases at V and 8 bases at J, with 12 bases between. The CDR3 sequence is 11 residues long. The CDR3 coding sequence is TGCAGCGGGGGGGTGGGCCATGAGCAGTTCTTC. As protein: CSGGVGHEQFF.

This chain connects TRBV9 to TRBJ2-2; the D gene is possibly TRBD2 (6 bases). The length of the CDR3 is 16 residues. Trimming shortened V by 4 bases and J by 3 bases, and 16 bases separated the two germline ends. CDR1 is SGDLS and CDR2 is YYNGEE in the germline V gene. The CDR3 nucleotides are TGTGCCAGCAGCACCCACTTTAGCGGATACACCGGGGAGCTGTTTTTT. Translation: CASSTHFSGYTGELFF.

This CDR3 is CASSLTSGRTDEQFF. CDR3 in DNA: TGTGCCAGCAGTTTAACTAGCGGGAGGACTGATGAGCAGTTCTTC. The chain has TRBV28 and TRBJ2-1, with TRBD2 matching 12 bases. The length of the CDR3 is 15 residues. The ends lost 2 bases at V and 8 bases at J; junction bases unmatched: 4. Germline CDR1 MDHEN, CDR2 SYDVKM. Supplemented by reference TRBV28 and TRBJ2-1, the full variable domain reads DVKVTQSSRYLVKRTGEKVFLECVQDMDHENMFWYRQDPGLGLRLIYFSYDVKMKEKGDIPEGYSVSREKKERFSLILESASTNQTSMYLCASSLTSGRTDEQFFGPGTRLTVL.

This clone was counted a single time. This rearrangement joins TRBV9 to TRBJ1-2; D is ambiguous. The germline V and J ends were trimmed by 4 bases and 9 bases, with 10 bases remaining between them. Germline loops: CDR1 SGDLS, CDR2 YYNGEE. The length of the CDR3 is 11 residues. Written as DNA, the CDR3 is TGTGCCAGCAGCTTAGGACTTAGCTACACCTTC. Its protein product is CASSLGLSYTF. Using reference TRBV9 and TRBJ1-2 for the parts outside the CDR3, the full variable domain is DSGVTQTPKHLITATGQRVTLRCSPRSGDLSVYWYQQSLDQGLQFLIQYYNGEERAKGNILERFSAQQFPDLHSELNLSSLELGDSALYFCASSLGLSYTFGSGTRLTVV.

This chain joins TRBV19 and TRBJ1-4; D remains ambiguous. The CDR3 totals 17 residues. The germline CDR1 and CDR2 sequences are LNHDA and SQIVND (reference sequence). Trimming left V 4 bases short and J 0 bases short, with 15 bases between. The CDR3 loop is CASSNPSSEPTNEKLFF. The CDR3, as DNA: TGTGCCAGTAGTAACCCTTCCTCAGAACCAACTAATGAAAAACTGTTTTTT.

This rearrangement joins TRBV7-9 to TRBJ1-2; no definite D call. Germline V gene data show CDR1 as SEHNR and CDR2 as FQNEAQ (reference sequence). The V end was cut by 2 bases, the J end by 8 bases, with 9 bases between. The length of the CDR3 is 12 residues. This CDR3 reads CASSLSPRGYTF. CDR3 DNA: TGTGCCAGCAGCTTAAGCCCGAGGGGCTACACCTTC.

The chain recombines TRBV7-6 with TRBJ2-1; D is perhaps TRBD2 (5 bases). CDR3 length: 17 amino acids. V was shortened by 2 bases and J by 3 bases, with 17 bases between the two germline ends. CDR1 is SGHVS and CDR2 is FNYEAQ in the germline V gene. Here the CDR3 DNA reads TGTGCCAGCAGCTTACTACTGGACTCGCGCTACTACAATGAGCAGTTCTTC. Translating gives CASSLLLDSRYYNEQFF. The whole variable domain, filled in from reference TRBV7-6 and TRBJ2-1, reads GAGVSQSPRYKVTKRGQDVALRCDPISGHVSLYWYRQALGQGPEFLTYFNYEAQQDKSGLPNDRFSAERPEGSISTLTIQRTEQRDSAMYRCASSLLLDSRYYNEQFFGPGTRLTVL.

This sequence joins TRBV18 and TRBJ1-5; possibly TRBD1 for D (5 bases). The CDR3 runs to 15 residues. Germline-derived CDR1 and CDR2 are KGHSH and LQKENI. V was pared by 4 bases and J by 7 bases, with 17 bases between. CDR3 bases: TGTGCCAGCTCACTTTCCACAGGTATGGAGCAGCCCCAGCATTTT. This codes for CASSLSTGMEQPQHF.

This sequence joins TRBV19 and TRBJ2-7, with 12 nucleotides matching TRBD1. Trimming took 8 bases from V and 6 from J; bases not matched to a gene: 8. CDR3 length: 14 amino acids. CDR1 and CDR2 from the germline V gene are LNHDA and SQIVND (reference sequence). The CDR3 nucleotides are TGTGCCAGTGTTTCGGGACAGGGGGCTTCCGAGCAGTACTTC. Amino acids: CASVSGQGASEQYF.

This chain uses TRBV6-5 with TRBJ2-7; no firm D call. V lost 6 bases to trimming and J lost 3 bases, with 15 bases between them. Germline V gives CDR1 MNHEY, CDR2 SVGAGI. There are 14 residues in the CDR3. The CDR3 DNA follows: TGTGCCAGCAGGCGATCCCGATTGTTCTACGAGCAGTACTTC. This sequence encodes CASRRSRLFYEQYF.

The chain recombines TRBV7-8 with TRBJ2-7, with D unresolved. There are 12 residues in the CDR3. Trimming removed 8 bases at V and 0 bases at J, with 8 bases between. CDR1 SGHVS and CDR2 FQNEAQ come from the germline V gene. This CDR3 reads CASSQISYEQYF. DNA for the CDR3: TGTGCCAGCTCCCAGATCTCCTACGAGCAGTACTTC.

This clone was detected once. This sequence joins TRBV9 and TRBJ1-2; a weak D match, TRBD1 (6 bases). Per germline, CDR1 SGDLS and CDR2 YYNGEE. This CDR3 is built from 13 residues. Trimming removed 0 bases at V and 4 bases at J, with 7 bases between. CDR3 DNA: TGTGCCAGCAGCGTAGCGGACAGCTATGGCTACACCTTC. This codes for CASSVADSYGYTF.